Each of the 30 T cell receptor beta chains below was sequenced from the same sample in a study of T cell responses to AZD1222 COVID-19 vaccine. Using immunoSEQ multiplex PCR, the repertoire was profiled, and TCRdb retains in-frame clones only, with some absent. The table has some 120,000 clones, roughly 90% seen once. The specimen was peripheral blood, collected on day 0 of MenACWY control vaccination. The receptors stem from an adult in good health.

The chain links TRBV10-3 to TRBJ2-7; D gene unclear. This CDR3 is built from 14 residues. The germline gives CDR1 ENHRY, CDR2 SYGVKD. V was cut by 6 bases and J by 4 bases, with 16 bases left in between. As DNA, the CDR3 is TGTGCCATCAGCAGTGAGGCCGGGCTGTACGAGCAGTACTTC. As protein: CAISSEAGLYEQYF.

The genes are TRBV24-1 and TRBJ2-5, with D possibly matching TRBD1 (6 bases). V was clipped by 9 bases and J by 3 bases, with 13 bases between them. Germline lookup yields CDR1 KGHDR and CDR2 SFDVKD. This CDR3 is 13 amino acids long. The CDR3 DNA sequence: TGTGCCACCGGTCCCAGGGGTAAAGAGACCCAGTACTTC. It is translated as CATGPRGKETQYF.

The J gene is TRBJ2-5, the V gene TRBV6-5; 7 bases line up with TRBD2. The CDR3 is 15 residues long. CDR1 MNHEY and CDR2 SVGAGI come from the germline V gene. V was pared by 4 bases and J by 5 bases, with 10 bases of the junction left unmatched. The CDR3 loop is CASSLGVAGGETQYF. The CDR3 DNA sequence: TGTGCCAGCAGTTTGGGGGTAGCGGGTGGGGAGACCCAGTACTTC.

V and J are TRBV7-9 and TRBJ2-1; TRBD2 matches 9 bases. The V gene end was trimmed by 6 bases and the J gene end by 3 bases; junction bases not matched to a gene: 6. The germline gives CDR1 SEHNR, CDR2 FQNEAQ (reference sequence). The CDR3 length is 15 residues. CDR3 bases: TGTGCCAGCAGAGAACGTAGCGGGGGCTACAATGAGCAGTTCTTC. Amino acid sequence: CASRERSGGYNEQFF.

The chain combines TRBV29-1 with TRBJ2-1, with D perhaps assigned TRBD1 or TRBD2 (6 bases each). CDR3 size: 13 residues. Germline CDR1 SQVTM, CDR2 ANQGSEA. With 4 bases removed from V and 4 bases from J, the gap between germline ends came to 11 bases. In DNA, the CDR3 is TGCAGCGTTGGGGGGGCCTCTTACAATGAGCAGTTCTTC. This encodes CSVGGASYNEQFF.

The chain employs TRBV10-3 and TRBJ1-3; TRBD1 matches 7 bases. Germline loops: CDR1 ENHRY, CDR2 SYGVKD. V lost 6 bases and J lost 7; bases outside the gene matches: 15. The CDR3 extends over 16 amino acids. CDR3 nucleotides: TGTGCCATCAGCGCTCACTACAGGGGATTGGGGAACACCATATATTTT. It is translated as CAISAHYRGLGNTIYF.

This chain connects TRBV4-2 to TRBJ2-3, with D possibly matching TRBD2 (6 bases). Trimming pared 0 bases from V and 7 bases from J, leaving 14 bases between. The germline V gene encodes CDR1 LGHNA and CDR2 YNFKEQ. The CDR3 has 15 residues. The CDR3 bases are TGTGCCAGCAGCCAAGATCGGGCTAGCGTTAATACGCAGTATTTT. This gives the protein CASSQDRASVNTQYF.

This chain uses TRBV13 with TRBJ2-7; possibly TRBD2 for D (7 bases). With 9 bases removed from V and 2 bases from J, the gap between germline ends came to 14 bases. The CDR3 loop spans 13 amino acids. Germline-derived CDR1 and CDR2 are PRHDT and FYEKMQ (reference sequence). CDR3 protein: CASGRGLTYEQYF. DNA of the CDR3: TGTGCCAGTGGGAGGGGGTTAACCTACGAGCAGTACTTC.

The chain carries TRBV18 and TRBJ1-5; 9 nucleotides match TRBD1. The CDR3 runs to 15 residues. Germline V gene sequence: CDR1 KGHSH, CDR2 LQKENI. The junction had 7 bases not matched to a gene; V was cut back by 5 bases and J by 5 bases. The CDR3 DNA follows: TGTGCCAGCTCAGCGACAGGGGGAAGCGATCAGCCCCAGCATTTT. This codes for CASSATGGSDQPQHF. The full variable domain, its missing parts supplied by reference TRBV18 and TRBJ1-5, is NAGVMQNPRHLVRRRGQEARLRCSPMKGHSHVYWYRQLPEEGLKFMVYLQKENIIDESGMPKERFSAEFPKEGPSILRIQQVVRGDSAAYFCASSATGGSDQPQHFGDGTRLSIL.

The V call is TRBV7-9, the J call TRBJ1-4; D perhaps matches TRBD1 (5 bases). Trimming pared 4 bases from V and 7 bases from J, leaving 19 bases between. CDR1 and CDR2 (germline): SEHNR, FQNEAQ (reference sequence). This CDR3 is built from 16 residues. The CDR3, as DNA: TGTGCCAGCAGCTGGACCGGGACGCCTTTATTTGAAAAACTGTTTTTT. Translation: CASSWTGTPLFEKLFF.

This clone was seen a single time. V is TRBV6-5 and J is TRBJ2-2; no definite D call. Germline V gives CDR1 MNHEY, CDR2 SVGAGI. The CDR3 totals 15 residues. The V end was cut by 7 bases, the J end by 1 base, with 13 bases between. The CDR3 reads CASNRQTLNTGELFF. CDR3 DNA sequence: TGTGCCAGCAACCGGCAGACCCTGAACACCGGGGAGCTGTTTTTT.

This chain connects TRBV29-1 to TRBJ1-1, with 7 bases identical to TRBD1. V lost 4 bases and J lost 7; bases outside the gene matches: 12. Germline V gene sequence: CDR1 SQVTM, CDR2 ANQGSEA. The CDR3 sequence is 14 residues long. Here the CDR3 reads CSVVLPGRGIEAFF. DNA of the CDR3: TGCAGCGTTGTGTTGCCGGGCAGGGGGATTGAAGCTTTCTTT.

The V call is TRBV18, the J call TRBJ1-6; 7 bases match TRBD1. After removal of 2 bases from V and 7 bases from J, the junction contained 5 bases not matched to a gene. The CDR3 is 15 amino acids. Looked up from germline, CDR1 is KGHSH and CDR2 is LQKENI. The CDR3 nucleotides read TGTGCCAGCTCACCAAGGGACAGCCGAAATTCACCCCTCCACTTT. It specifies CASSPRDSRNSPLHF.

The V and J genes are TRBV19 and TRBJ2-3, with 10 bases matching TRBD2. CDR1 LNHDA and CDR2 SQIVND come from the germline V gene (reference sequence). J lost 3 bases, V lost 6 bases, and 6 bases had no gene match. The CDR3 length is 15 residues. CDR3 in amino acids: CASRRKTSGTDTQYF. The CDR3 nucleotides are TGTGCCAGTAGGCGTAAGACTAGCGGGACAGATACGCAGTATTTT.

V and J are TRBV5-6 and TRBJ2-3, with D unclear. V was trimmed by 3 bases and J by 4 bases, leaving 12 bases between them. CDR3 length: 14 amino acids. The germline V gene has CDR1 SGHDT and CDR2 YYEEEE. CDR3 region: CASSSTGLSDTQYF. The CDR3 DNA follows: TGTGCCAGCAGCTCCACCGGTTTATCAGATACGCAGTATTTT.

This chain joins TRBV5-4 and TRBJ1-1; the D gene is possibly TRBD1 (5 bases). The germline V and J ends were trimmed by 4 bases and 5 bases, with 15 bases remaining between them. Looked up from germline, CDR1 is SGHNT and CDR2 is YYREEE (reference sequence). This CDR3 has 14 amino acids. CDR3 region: CASSVDSQVTEAFF. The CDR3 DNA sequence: TGTGCCAGCAGCGTCGACAGCCAAGTAACTGAAGCTTTCTTT.

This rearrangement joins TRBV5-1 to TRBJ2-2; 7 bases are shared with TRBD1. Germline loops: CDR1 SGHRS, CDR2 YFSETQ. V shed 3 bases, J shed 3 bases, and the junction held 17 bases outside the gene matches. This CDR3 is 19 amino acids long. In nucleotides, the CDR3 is TGCGCCAGCAGCTCCACACGCGACAGGGTTCAGGTTTACACCGGGGAGCTGTTTTTT. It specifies CASSSTRDRVQVYTGELFF.

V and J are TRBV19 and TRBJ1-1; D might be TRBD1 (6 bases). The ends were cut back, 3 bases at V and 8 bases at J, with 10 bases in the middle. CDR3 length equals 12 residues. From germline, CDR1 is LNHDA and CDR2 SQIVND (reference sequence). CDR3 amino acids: CASSIHREEAFF. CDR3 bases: TGTGCCAGTAGTATCCACAGGGAAGAAGCTTTCTTT.

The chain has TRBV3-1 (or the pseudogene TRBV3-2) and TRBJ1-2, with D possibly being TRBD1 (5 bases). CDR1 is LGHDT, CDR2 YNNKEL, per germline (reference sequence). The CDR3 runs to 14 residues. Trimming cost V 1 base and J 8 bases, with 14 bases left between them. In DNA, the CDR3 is TGTGCCAGCAGCCAAGTCGGCGGGGACGGGGGCTACACCTTC. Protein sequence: CASSQVGGDGGYTF.

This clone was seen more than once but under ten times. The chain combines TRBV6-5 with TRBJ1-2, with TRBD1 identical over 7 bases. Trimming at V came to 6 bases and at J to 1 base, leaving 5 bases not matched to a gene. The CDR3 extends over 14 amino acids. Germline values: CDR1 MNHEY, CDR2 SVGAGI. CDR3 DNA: TGTGCCAGCAGGTCAGGGGGAAATAACTATGGCTACACCTTC. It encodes CASRSGGNNYGYTF.

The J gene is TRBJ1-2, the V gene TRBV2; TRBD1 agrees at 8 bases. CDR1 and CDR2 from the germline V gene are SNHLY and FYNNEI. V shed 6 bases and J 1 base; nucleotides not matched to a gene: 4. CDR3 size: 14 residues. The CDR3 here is CASRGQGGNYGYTF. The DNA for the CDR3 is TGTGCCAGCAGAGGACAGGGCGGTAACTATGGCTACACCTTC.

The CDR3 here is CASREGGGTEAFF. The DNA of the CDR3 is TGTGCCAGTAGGGAAGGGGGCGGCACTGAAGCTTTCTTT. V and J are TRBV28 and TRBJ1-1, with 7 positions matching TRBD1. Trimming cost V 9 bases and J 4 bases; bases outside gene matches: 8. Germline V gene lookup returns CDR1 MDHEN and CDR2 SYDVKM. The CDR3 runs to 13 residues.

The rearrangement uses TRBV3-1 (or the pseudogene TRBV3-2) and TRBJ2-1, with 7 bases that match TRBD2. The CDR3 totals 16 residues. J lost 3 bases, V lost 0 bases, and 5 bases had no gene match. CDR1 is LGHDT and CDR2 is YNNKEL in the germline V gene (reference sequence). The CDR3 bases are TGTGCCAGCAGCCAAGATCTGCGGGAGAGCTACAATGAGCAGTTCTTC. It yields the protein CASSQDLRESYNEQFF.

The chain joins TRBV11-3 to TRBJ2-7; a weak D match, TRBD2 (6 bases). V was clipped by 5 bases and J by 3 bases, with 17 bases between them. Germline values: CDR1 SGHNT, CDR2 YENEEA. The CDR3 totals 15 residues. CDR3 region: CASSPPASGSYEQYF. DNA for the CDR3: TGTGCCAGCAGCCCTCCAGCGTCCGGGAGCTACGAGCAGTACTTC.

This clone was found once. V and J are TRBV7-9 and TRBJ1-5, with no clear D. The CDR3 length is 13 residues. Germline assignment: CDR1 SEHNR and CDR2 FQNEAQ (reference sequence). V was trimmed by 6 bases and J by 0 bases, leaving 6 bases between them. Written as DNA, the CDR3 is TGTGCCAGCAGGCAAAGTAGCAATCAGCCCCAGCATTTT. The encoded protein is CASRQSSNQPQHF.

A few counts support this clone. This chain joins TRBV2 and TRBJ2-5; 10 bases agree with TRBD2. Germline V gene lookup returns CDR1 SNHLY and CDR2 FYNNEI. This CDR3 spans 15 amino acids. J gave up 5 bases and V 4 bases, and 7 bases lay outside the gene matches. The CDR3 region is CASSVLAGVPETQYF. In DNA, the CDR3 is TGTGCCAGCAGTGTTCTAGCGGGAGTGCCGGAGACCCAGTACTTC. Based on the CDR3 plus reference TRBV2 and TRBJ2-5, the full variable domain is EPEVTQTPSHQVTQMGQEVILRCVPISNHLYFYWYRQILGQKVEFLVSFYNNEISEKSEIFDDQFSVERPDGSNFTLKIRSTKLEDSAMYFCASSVLAGVPETQYFGPGTRLLVL.

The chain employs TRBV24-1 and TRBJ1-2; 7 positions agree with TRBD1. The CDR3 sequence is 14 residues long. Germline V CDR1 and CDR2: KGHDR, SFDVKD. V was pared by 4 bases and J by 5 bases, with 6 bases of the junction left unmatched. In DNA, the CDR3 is TGTGCCACCAGTGACTATGGGACAGCTTATGGCTACACCTTC. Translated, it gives CATSDYGTAYGYTF.

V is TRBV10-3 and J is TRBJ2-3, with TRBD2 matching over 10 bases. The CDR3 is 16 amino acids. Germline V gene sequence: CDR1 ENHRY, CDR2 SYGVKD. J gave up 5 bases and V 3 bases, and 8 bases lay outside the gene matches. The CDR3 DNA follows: TGTGCCATCAGTGATCGGACTAGCGGACTGGTAGATACGCAGTATTTT. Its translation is CAISDRTSGLVDTQYF.

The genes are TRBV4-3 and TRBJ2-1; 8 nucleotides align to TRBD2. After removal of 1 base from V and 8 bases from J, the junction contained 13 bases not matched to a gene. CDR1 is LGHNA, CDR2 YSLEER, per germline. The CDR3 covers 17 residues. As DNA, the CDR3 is TGCGCCAGCAGCCAAGGGGCGTCGGCGCTAGCGGGCCATGAGCAGTTCTTC. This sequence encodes CASSQGASALAGHEQFF.

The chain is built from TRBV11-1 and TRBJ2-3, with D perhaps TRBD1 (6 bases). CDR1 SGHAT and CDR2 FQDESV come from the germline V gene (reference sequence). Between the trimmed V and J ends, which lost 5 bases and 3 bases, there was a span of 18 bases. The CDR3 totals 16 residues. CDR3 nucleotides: TGTGCCAGCAGCCTAGGGACAAAGGGTTCTACAGATACGCAGTATTTT. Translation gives CASSLGTKGSTDTQYF. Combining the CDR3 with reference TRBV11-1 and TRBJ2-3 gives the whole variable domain EAEVAQSPRYKITEKSQAVAFWCDPISGHATLYWYRQILGQGPELLVQFQDESVVDDSQLPKDRFSAERLKGVDSTLKIQPAELGDSAMYLCASSLGTKGSTDTQYFGPGTRLTVL.